This TCR beta chain was captured in a study of T cells in Graves' hyperthyroidism and ophthalmopathy. TCR beta CDR3 regions were amplified from RNA. RT-PCR in the first round (using the HTBI primer set) targeted the TCR CDR3. Using its own MiXCR run on the multiplex PCR reads, TCRdb lists one record per CDR3 protein. The data hold around 390,000 distinct CDR3 sequences, with about 14% observed a single time. In its sample, this clonotype was seen many times. The V end was cut by 5 bases, the J end by 2 bases, with 13 bases between. Germline values: CDR1 SEHNR, CDR2 FQNEAQ (reference sequence). The CDR3 has 14 amino acids.

Sequences were obtained from blood. The V call is TRBV7-9, the J call TRBJ2-7, with unresolved D. This receptor was obtained from a woman aged 25 to 39 with Graves' ophthalmopathy. The CDR3 here is CASSPDTTAYEQYF. CDR3 nucleotide sequence: TGTGCCAGCAGCCCCGACACAACAGCCTACGAGCAGTACTTC.